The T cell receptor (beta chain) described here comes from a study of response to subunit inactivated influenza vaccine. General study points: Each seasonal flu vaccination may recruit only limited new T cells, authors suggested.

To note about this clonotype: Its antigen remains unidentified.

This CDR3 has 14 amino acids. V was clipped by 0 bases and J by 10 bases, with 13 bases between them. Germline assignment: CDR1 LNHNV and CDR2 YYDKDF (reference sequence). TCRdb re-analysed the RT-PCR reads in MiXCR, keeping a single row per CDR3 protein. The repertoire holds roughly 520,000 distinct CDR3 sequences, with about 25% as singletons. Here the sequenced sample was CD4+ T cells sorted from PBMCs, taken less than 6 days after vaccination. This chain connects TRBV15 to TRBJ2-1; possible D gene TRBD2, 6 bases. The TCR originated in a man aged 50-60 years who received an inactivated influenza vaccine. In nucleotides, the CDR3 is TGTGCCACCAGCAGAGAATTCGGGAGTGGCGAGCAGTTCTTC. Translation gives CATSREFGSGEQFF.